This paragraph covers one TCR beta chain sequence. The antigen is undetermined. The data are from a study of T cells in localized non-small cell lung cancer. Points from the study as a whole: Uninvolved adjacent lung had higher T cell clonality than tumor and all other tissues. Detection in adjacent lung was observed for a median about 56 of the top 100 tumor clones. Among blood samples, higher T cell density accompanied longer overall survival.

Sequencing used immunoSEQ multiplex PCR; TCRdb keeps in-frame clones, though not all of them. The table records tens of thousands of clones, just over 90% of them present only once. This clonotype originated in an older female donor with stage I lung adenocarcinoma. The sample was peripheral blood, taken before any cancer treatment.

Here the CDR3 reads CASSGLGLELLSYEQYV. For the CDR3, the DNA is TGTGCCAGCAGTGGGCTGGGTTTGGAACTCCTGTCCTACGAGCAGTACGTC. This chain connects TRBV2 to TRBJ2-7; D gene ambiguous. Germline V gene data show CDR1 as SNHLY and CDR2 as FYNNEI. V shed 4 bases and J shed 1 base, with 20 bases lying between them. The CDR3 length is 17 residues.